This T cell receptor (beta chain) comes out of a study of cytomegalovirus exposure and HLA in healthy donors (dated by TCRdb to 2016 to 2017). Concerning the study at large: According to an earlier analysis of 550 to 700 of the donors, 150 million to 200 million T cells yielded 117 million unique TCR beta sequences and 276 Gb of sequence data. An early release covering around 630 HLA-typed donors comprised about 310 gigabases of sequencing data and around 86 million unique TCR sequences. Among the roughly 370 genotyped donors, roughly 80% belonged to the genetic ancestry cluster associated with self-reported Caucasian donors. The study aimed to test whether cataloging public T cell receptors could reveal signatures of past pathogen exposure. The study profiled the T cell repertoires of some 610 subjects by immunosequencing and related them to cytomegalovirus serostatus. In addition to the first cohort of 650 to 750 subjects, a separate validation cohort of approximately 120 different subjects was used. To predict cytomegalovirus infection status, the study combined high-throughput TCR immunosequencing, statistical association of individual TCRs with disease status, and machine learning. To study patterns of TCR occurrence, a later analysis re-analyzed previously published TCR beta repertoires from 666 donors and added high-resolution HLA genotyping. The later analysis used no new phenotypic data to find candidate immune exposures, relying instead on TCR beta sequences and their occurrence across donors. An earlier analysis of 587 of the donors used high-throughput TCR beta sequencing to judge whether each TCR beta V gene segment behaved as functional or pseudogenic. Donor age, sex, ethnicity and CMV serostatus were compiled together with the repertoire data. Genome-wide SNP genotypes for about 65% of the 666 donors were used in a later genetic analysis, which treated that subset as a discovery cohort. All discovery cohort repertoires had been generated using a single sequencing platform. Class I and class II HLA loci were covered by the typing at four-digit resolution. The number of donors typed differed by locus, with 629-630 for A, B, C, DRB1 and DQB1, roughly 520 for DQA1, 600 to 610 for DPA1, and around 430 for DPB1. Several DR-DQ haplotypes were handled as single units for association and clustering, since linkage in the cohort was strong. Across 300 to 500 genotyped donors of the cohort, an average of roughly 250,000 unique TCR beta nucleotide sequences per donor were sequenced, and roughly 17% of those sequences were non-productive.

A distance of 17 bases separates the germline ends of V and J, which lose 5 bases and 5 bases respectively. The CDR3 measures 15 amino acids from cysteine to phenylalanine. The CDR3 DNA has 45 bases and is translated from base 1. CDR1 is given as MNHEY and CDR2 as SVGAGI, both from the germline V gene. The cohort was made up of under 800 healthy bone marrow donors. Cohort members were all nominally healthy when sampled, although unrecorded immune exposures were likely present. The donor tested CMV seropositive and was one of the 289 seropositive cohort members. A peripheral blood sample was collected from each donor, and TCR beta sequencing was performed on peripheral blood mononuclear cells. The Qiagen DNeasy Blood Extraction Kit was used to extract genomic DNA from the blood cell samples. Of note for this clone: Its antigen remains unidentified. No much larger clonotype is one base removed from it; base qualities were not supplied.

Overall results and qualifications from the work: In a later genetic analysis, a missense DCLRE1C variant was associated with V-gene and J-gene trimming of TCR beta chains, and the association was replicated in an independent cohort. Compared with the roughly 710-donor mean, donors in an Asian-associated ancestry cluster had fewer N-insertions in productive TCRs, according to a later genetic analysis. In this cohort, only TCR beta chains were sequenced, and detectable features were limited by the absence of alpha or paired-chain data. The earlier analysis of about 600 of the donors excluded some 16 rarely observed V segments, including chromosome 9 orphons, because counts were too low. Most TCR sequences were observed very rarely across donors, whereas some public TCRs were present in many individuals. In the study, 150 to 200 TCR beta chains were listed as associated with cytomegalovirus. The authors suggested that the approach could potentially be extended to other disease states and immunological phenotypes. Linkage disequilibrium might explain the correlated functional status among segregating V segments, but an unknown experimental factor could not be ruled out. In a later analysis, HLA-associated TCR beta chains showed more clonal expansion and lower generation probabilities than non-associated chains that were equally common. According to a later analysis, most CMV-associated TCR beta chains appeared to be HLA-restricted, and the HLA associations seemed to be driven largely by CMV exposure. A few of the identified cytomegalovirus-associated TCR beta chains were confirmed in vitro to be specific for cytomegalovirus antigens. HLA typing was unavailable for some donors at each locus, so association tests used only the typed subset. A further reported finding was that TCR beta sequences accurately predicted the HLA-A and HLA-B alleles for most subjects in the first cohort. Several of the top co-occurrence clusters appeared to be linked to parvovirus B19, influenza, CMV and Epstein-Barr virus, according to a later analysis. Immune exposure information for the cohort was limited to CMV serostatus. Sequencing depth was assumed to be roughly uniform across donors in the presence/absence analyses, though that assumption may not hold. A cluster of highly shared sequence variants was judged likely to represent a technical artifact of the sequencing pipeline. Some IMGT-functional V segments, including TRBV6-2 and TRBV6-3, could not be told apart with the 87-base-pair reads, so those segments were excluded. Cytomegalovirus status was reported to be diagnosed by the classifier with high specificity and sensitivity in both the original and validation cohorts. In a later analysis, TCR association rates were found to vary across HLA loci, with the most associated TCRs seen for DRB1 alleles and the fewest for HLA-C alleles. At a false discovery rate of 0.05, a later analysis linked around 15,000 TCR beta sequences to specific HLA alleles. Broadly in line with IMGT annotations, most TCR beta V segments showed up in productive rearrangements about 90% or about 30% of the time in an earlier analysis of some 590 of the donors. Assigning TCR associations to individual alleles was difficult when HLA alleles, especially DR and DQ, strongly co-occurred.

Library creation used the immunoSEQ multiplex PCR assay. For the multiplex PCR, a mixture combining 60 forward primers for TCR Vbeta segments and 13 reverse primers for TCR Jbeta segments was used. The CDR3 region of rearranged TCR beta genes was amplified from genomic DNA by a multiplex PCR assay. Amplified TCR beta libraries were sequenced as 87-base-pair reads on the Illumina HiSeq System. As for the authors' bioinformatics: A later analysis tallied some 79 million unique TCR beta chains across the roughly 610 repertoires, and around 12 million of those chains were shared by two or more donors. A nearest-neighbor algorithm error-corrected the raw reads and collapsed the reads into unique sequences, merging closely related sequences to remove PCR and sequencing errors. CDR3 sequences were aligned to IMGT reference sequences to assign V, D and J gene segments. For a sequence to be retained, a match of at least six nucleotides was required to both a V gene segment and a J gene segment. Rearrangements were called productive when the CDR3 lacked stop codons and stayed in frame with V and J; all others were non-productive. Following IMGT convention, CDR3 was defined as the stretch from the second conserved V-encoded cysteine to the conserved J-encoded phenylalanine. The earlier analysis of some 540 of the donors excluded any sequence lacking an unambiguous match to a single V gene segment. An earlier analysis of just under 600 of the donors called V segments functional above 56.7% productive rearrangements and segregating when the between-donor standard deviation exceeded 5%. To diagnose cytomegalovirus status from the catalog of TCR beta chain sequences, a statistical classification framework was built. In a later analysis, V and J genes were assigned by comparing TCR nucleotide sequences against IMGT/GENE-DB human TR gene sequences. Using the TCRdist pipeline, a later analysis assigned CDR3 sequences along with most-parsimonious VDJ recombination scenarios. In a later analysis, every TCR beta chain was defined by the combination of its CDR3 amino acid sequence and its V-gene family, and reads without a unique V-gene family were dropped. A later analysis removed 592 highly shared, low-generation-probability nucleotide sequences to deal with suspected cross-contamination and a sequencing artifact. A later analysis calculated a clonal expansion index for each public chain from normalized within-repertoire ranks of inferred template counts. In a later analysis, generation probabilities were computed using a VDJ recombination model fitted to out-of-frame rearrangements, and the results were checked against IGoR. A later analysis scored TCR-TCR, TCR-HLA and TCR-CMV co-occurrence with hypergeometric tests, applying a repertoire-size bias correction to TCR pairs. To estimate false discovery rates, a later analysis permuted the HLA or CMV assignments 20 times. In a later analysis, co-occurring TCRs were grouped with DBSCAN, and TCRdist sequence similarity was added when clustering was performed within HLA-allele-positive subsets. For co-occurrence clustering, repertoires with fewer than 30,000 or more than 120,000 public chains were excluded, along with roughly 5 repertoires with anomalous nucleotide sharing. The table comes from immuneACCESS by way of TCRdb, which keeps in-frame sequences with V and J called. Part of the clones is missing from these tables; in studies checked, under half for an unresolved V gene and the rest for unknown reasons. The D gene and trimming were derived from the DNA, and the V and J assignments and clone size from that table. The sample table records around 150,000 clones; about three quarters of these occur just once. The ten largest clonotypes hold approximately 6.3% of the sample.

The receptor comes from a man aged 35-49 years in good health and CMV-seropositive. The sequence joins TRBV6-5 to TRBJ2-3; the D gene is perhaps TRBD1, on 5 matching bases. The sample taken for sequencing was PBMCs. The bases are TGTGCCAGCAGTCATGACAGTGGGGCAGGAGATACGCAGTATTTT. This sequence encodes CASSHDSGAGDTQYF.